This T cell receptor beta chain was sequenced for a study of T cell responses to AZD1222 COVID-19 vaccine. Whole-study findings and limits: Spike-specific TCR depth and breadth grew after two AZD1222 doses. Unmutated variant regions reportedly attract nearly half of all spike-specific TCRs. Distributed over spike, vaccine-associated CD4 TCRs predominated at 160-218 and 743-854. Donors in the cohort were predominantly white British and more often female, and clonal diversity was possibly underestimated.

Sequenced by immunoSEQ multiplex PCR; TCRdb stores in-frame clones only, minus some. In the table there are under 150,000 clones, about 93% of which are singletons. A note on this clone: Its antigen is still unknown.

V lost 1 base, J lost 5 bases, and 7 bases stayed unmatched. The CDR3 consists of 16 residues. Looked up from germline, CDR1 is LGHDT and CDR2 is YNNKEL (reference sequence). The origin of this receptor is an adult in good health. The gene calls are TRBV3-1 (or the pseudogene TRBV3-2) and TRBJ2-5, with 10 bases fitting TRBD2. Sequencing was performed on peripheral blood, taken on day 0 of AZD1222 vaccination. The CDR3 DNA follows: TGTGCCAGCAGCCAAGTCGTAGCGGGGGGATTTGAGACCCAGTACTTC. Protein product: CASSQVVAGGFETQYF.